This T cell receptor beta chain is from a study of blood T cell repertoires in COVID-19. V lost 5 bases and J 3 bases, leaving 5 bases between the germline ends. CDR1 DFQATT and CDR2 SNEGSKA come from the germline V gene (reference sequence). CDR3 length equals 11 residues. The method was immunoSEQ multiplex PCR; TCRdb's version includes in-frame clones alone and lacks a portion of them. The table lists around 320,000 clones, about nine tenths of them singletons. This chain links TRBV20-1 with TRBJ2-1; D remains unclear. The sequenced material came from PBMCs or T cells enriched from blood (not recorded which). The clonotype was recovered from a woman aged 45 to 65 who had been exposed to COVID-19. CDR3 in amino acids: CSALNYNEQFF. CDR3 nucleotide sequence: TGCAGTGCTTTAAACTACAATGAGCAGTTCTTC.